This entry concerns a single T cell receptor (beta chain). The sample is drawn from a study of blood T cell repertoires in COVID-19. Looking at the study overall: Specimens from acute and convalescent COVID-19 originated in the United States, Italy and Spain.

CDR3 length: 13 amino acids. V lost 1 base to trimming and J lost 9 bases; unmatched junction nucleotides: 2. Profiling relied on immunoSEQ multiplex PCR, and the TCRdb table lists in-frame clones only, not all of them. The data hold some 130,000 clones, with roughly 84% observed a single time. The J gene is TRBJ2-2, the V gene TRBV12-3 or TRBV12-4; TRBD2 matches 7 bases. The TCR comes from a man aged 55-75 years with acute or convalescent COVID-19. The sample comprised peripheral blood. The CDR3 coding sequence is TGTGCCAGCAGTTTAGGGACTAGAAGGGAGCTGTTTTTT. Its protein is CASSLGTRRELFF.